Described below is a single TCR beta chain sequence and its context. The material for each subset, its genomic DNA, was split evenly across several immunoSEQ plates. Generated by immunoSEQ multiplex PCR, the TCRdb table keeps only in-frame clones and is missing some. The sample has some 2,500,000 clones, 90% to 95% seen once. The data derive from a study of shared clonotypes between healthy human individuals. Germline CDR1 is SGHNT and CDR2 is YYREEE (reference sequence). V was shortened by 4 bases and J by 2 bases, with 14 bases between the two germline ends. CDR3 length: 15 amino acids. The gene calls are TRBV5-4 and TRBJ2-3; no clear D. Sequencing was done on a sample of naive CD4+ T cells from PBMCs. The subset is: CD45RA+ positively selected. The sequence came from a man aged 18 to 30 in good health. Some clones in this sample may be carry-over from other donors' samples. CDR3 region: CASSQEQRDTDTQYF. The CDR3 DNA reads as TGTGCCAGCAGCCAGGAGCAGCGAGACACAGATACGCAGTATTTT.